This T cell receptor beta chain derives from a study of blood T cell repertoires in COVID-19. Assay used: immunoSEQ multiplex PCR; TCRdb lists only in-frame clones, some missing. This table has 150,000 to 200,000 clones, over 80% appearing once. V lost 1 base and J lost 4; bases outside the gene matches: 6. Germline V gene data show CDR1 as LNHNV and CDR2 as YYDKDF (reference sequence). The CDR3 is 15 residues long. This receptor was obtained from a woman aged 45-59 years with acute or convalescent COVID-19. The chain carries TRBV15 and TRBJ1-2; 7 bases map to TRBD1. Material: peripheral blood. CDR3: CATSRGQGVGYGYTF. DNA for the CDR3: TGTGCCACCAGCAGAGGCCAGGGGGTTGGCTATGGCTACACCTTC.